This TCR beta chain was found in a study of prognosis after radiotherapy for stage I lung cancer. Background on the study: The study delivered radiotherapy as SBRT in 3 to 5 fractions, with a biologically effective dose of at least 100 Gy. Study observations and caveats: For the expanded TCR clones, whether they were tumor-specific was not determined. Differences in TRBV and TRBJ gene usage were reportedly observed between patients with and without metastases.

Germline CDR1 MNHEY, CDR2 SVGEGT. V lost 5 bases and J 3 bases, leaving 14 bases between the germline ends. The CDR3 length is 14 residues. By two-round multiplex PCR, the TCR beta CDR3 was amplified from genomic DNA. First-round PCR amplification was performed with primers specific to each TRBV and TRBJ gene. For its second round, the PCR relied on universal primers. TCRdb used MiXCR to reprocess the multiplex PCR reads, holding one entry per CDR3 protein. Counted here are about 51,000 distinct CDR3 sequences, about 37% occurring once; the ten biggest clones make up roughly 8.3%. With regard to this clonotype: Its specificity is unknown.

The sequence derives from a donor over 45 with non-small cell lung cancer. The sample in question was PBMCs, obtained before or after stereotactic body radiation therapy (not recorded which). V gene TRBV6-2 or TRBV6-3 combines with J gene TRBJ2-7; D is possibly TRBD1 (7 bases). CDR3 bases: TGTGCCAGCAGTAGGACAGGAGGGTTCTACGAGCAGTACTTC. As protein: CASSRTGGFYEQYF.